This T cell receptor beta chain was retrieved from a study of vaccination and CD4 T cells after COVID-19. Treatment in this sample: roughly 11-day PBMC culture with coronavirus spike peptide pools or control peptides (ViraFEST assay). The Oncomine TCR Beta short-read assay sequenced DNA from cultured CD4+ T cells. One entry per CDR3 protein results from TCRdb running MiXCR on the PCR reads. Here the sample spans more than 15,000 distinct CDR3 sequences, about three fifths being singletons. There are 16 residues in the CDR3. J lost 0 bases, V lost 1 base, and 3 bases had no gene match. The germline gives CDR1 DFQATT, CDR2 SNEGSKA (reference sequence). The table lists this clonotype with a few counts. Its antigen is still unknown.

The V gene is TRBV20-1, the J gene TRBJ1-6; 7 bases are shared with TRBD1. The clonotype comes from a human donor who had recovered from COVID-19. Input material: CD4+ T cells from blood, cultured in vitro. The CDR3 coding sequence is TGCAGTGCTAGAGGGGCAGGGGGCTCCTATAATTCACCCCTCCACTTT. Its protein is CSARGAGGSYNSPLHF.